Listed here are 9 T cell receptor beta chains from one sample, sequenced in a study of T-cell reconstitution after alpha-beta-depleted transplantation in children. The library targeted TCRbeta and was prepared with unique molecular identifiers. One entry per CDR3 protein, called by TCRdb with MiXCR from the PCR reads. This sample has 200,000 to 250,000 distinct CDR3 sequences, with approximately 12% found just once. Sequenced here: PBMCs from the stem cell graft donor, sampled from the stem cell graft. These receptors were obtained from a human donor who donated a stem cell graft to a child with acute lymphoblastic leukemia.

The sample holds many counts of this clonotype. V is TRBV12-3 or TRBV12-4 and J is TRBJ2-1, with a possible D match to TRBD1 (6 bases). With 2 bases removed from V and 9 bases from J, the gap between germline ends came to 14 bases. This CDR3 is 14 amino acids long. The CDR3 sequence: CASSLRAGASEQFF. CDR3 DNA: TGTGCCAGCAGTTTAAGGGCAGGGGCGAGTGAGCAGTTCTTC.

This clonotype has ten or more counts. The chain couples TRBV29-1 to TRBJ1-1; a possible D gene is TRBD1 (5 bases). CDR1 and CDR2 from the germline V gene are SQVTM and ANQGSEA. V dropped 7 bases and J dropped 0 bases, with 15 bases sitting between them. CDR3 length: 14 residues. CDR3 bases: TGCAGCGCCATGGGGGAGAGGGTGAACACTGAAGCTTTCTTT. It is translated as CSAMGERVNTEAFF.

The gene calls are TRBV12-3 or TRBV12-4 and TRBJ2-1, with TRBD1 matching over 9 bases. CDR3 size: 18 residues. The junction had 11 bases not matched to a gene; V was cut back by 5 bases and J by 0 bases. The CDR3 protein is CASSPWTGDVISYNEQFF. CDR3 sequence (DNA): TGTGCCAGCAGTCCCTGGACAGGGGACGTTATCTCCTACAATGAGCAGTTCTTC.

This clonotype was seen repeatedly, ten times or more. The chain recombines TRBV20-1 with TRBJ2-1; 12 bases match TRBD2. V shed 4 bases and J 8 bases; nucleotides not matched to a gene: 9. In germline, CDR1 is DFQATT, CDR2 SNEGSKA (reference sequence). The CDR3 length is 15 residues. The CDR3, as DNA: TGCAGTGCTATGCTCTCTAGCGGGAGGGCCGATGAGCAGTTCTTC. Amino acids: CSAMLSSGRADEQFF.

This clonotype was seen at least ten times. This chain connects TRBV20-1 to TRBJ2-3, with 7 positions matching TRBD1. Germline trimming cut 6 bases from V and 2 bases from J; bases unmatched to any gene: 14. This CDR3 comprises 16 residues. CDR1 and CDR2 (germline): DFQATT, SNEGSKA (reference sequence). The CDR3 spells CSASPFGTEATDTQYF. The CDR3 DNA follows: TGCAGTGCGAGTCCATTCGGGACAGAAGCCACAGATACGCAGTATTTT.

This clonotype came up a few times. This rearrangement joins TRBV11-2 to TRBJ2-2; tentatively, D is TRBD2 (6 bases). Germline V CDR1 and CDR2: SGHAT, FQNNGV. The CDR3 length is 18 residues. V gave up 4 bases and J gave up 4 bases, with 22 bases separating them. Written as DNA, the CDR3 is TGTGCCAGCAGCTCAAGGCCCCCGATGGGAGCGGGCACCGGGGAGCTGTTTTTT. Protein sequence: CASSSRPPMGAGTGELFF.

In this sample, this clonotype turned up a few times. The chain couples TRBV20-1 to TRBJ2-1; TRBD2 is a possible D gene (6 bases). V was pared by 7 bases and J by 2 bases, with 15 bases between. CDR1 and CDR2 from the germline V gene are DFQATT and SNEGSKA (reference sequence). This CDR3 contains 14 residues. CDR3 in amino acids: CSGTPREAYNEQFF. Here the CDR3 DNA reads TGCAGTGGTACCCCGAGGGAGGCCTACAATGAGCAGTTCTTC.

This clonotype was detected many times. The CDR3 spells CASSLETGAAKNIQYF. DNA for the CDR3: TGCGCCAGCAGCTTGGAGACGGGGGCGGCCAAAAACATTCAGTACTTC. The V gene is TRBV5-1, the J gene TRBJ2-4; either TRBD1 or TRBD2 may fit D (6 bases each). The CDR3 covers 16 residues. V lost 0 bases and J lost 1, with 11 bases in between. Germline values: CDR1 SGHRS, CDR2 YFSETQ. Using reference TRBV5-1 and TRBJ2-4 for the parts outside the CDR3, the full variable domain is KAGVTQTPRYLIKTRGQQVTLSCSPISGHRSVSWYQQTPGQGLQFLFEYFSETQRNKGNFPGRFSGRQFSNSRSEMNVSTLELGDSALYLCASSLETGAAKNIQYFGAGTRLSVL.

This clonotype was seen a few times. This rearrangement joins TRBV5-1 to TRBJ2-2; no clear D gene. The CDR3 sequence is 14 residues long. Germline loops: CDR1 SGHRS, CDR2 YFSETQ. Trimming pared 1 base from V and 2 bases from J, leaving 6 bases between. CDR3 residues: CASSLSINTGELFF. DNA for the CDR3: TGCGCCAGCAGCTTGAGTATAAACACCGGGGAGCTGTTTTTT.